These 27 T cell receptor beta chains were all obtained from the same sample, sequenced in a study of cytomegalovirus exposure and HLA in healthy donors. Generated by immunoSEQ multiplex PCR, the TCRdb table keeps only in-frame clones and is missing some. This sample has about 220,000 clones; 75% to 95% occur once, and the top ten carry 1% to 1.2%. The sequenced material came from PBMCs. These receptors were taken from a woman between 18 and 30 years old in good health and CMV-seronegative.

The chain joins TRBV7-6 to TRBJ2-7; 9 nucleotides agree with TRBD1. This CDR3 comprises 14 residues. V shed 4 bases and J 4 bases; nucleotides not matched to a gene: 5. The germline V gene encodes CDR1 SGHVS and CDR2 FNYEAQ. CDR3 in DNA: TGTGCCAGCAGCTCTGGGACAGGGAAATACGAGCAGTACTTC. Protein: CASSSGTGKYEQYF.

The chain combines TRBV11-3 with TRBJ2-1; D perhaps matches TRBD2 (5 bases). Germline CDR1 and CDR2: SGHNT and YENEEA. Trimming left V 5 bases short and J 7 bases short, with 18 bases between. The CDR3 has 15 residues. For the CDR3, the DNA is TGTGCCAGCAGCCCCAACCGGAGGCCAGAAAATGAGCAGTTCTTC. Its translation is CASSPNRRPENEQFF.

The gene calls are TRBV11-3 and TRBJ2-1, with 10 bases identical to TRBD2. In germline, CDR1 is SGHNT, CDR2 YENEEA. This CDR3 contains 17 residues. Unmatched junction bases numbered 9, after V lost 1 base and J lost 6 bases. CDR3 nucleotide sequence: TGTGCCAGCAGCTTAGGGGGAGCGGGAGGGCACTCCAATGAGCAGTTCTTC. Amino acid sequence: CASSLGGAGGHSNEQFF.

The chain links TRBV7-9 to TRBJ1-2; unclear D gene. Trimming took off 5 bases at V and 5 bases at J, with 15 bases between the two ends. CDR3 size: 14 residues. Germline values: CDR1 SEHNR, CDR2 FQNEAQ (reference sequence). The CDR3 protein is CASSPLSVPYGYTF. The CDR3 DNA follows: TGTGCCAGCAGCCCCTTGTCAGTGCCGTATGGCTACACCTTC.

This clone came up a few times. The gene calls are TRBV30 and TRBJ1-2; D unresolved. The ends were cut back, 1 base at V and 7 bases at J, with 4 bases in the middle. The CDR3 totals 10 residues. Germline V lookup: CDR1 GTSNPN, CDR2 SVGIG (reference sequence). As DNA, the CDR3 is TGTGCCTGGAGTGACGGTGGCTACACCTTC. This encodes CAWSDGGYTF.

The V gene is TRBV5-1, the J gene TRBJ1-1, with 7 bases matching TRBD1. V was clipped by 4 bases and J by 6 bases; unmatched bases: 6. CDR3 length: 13 residues. The V gene's germline CDR1 is SGHRS and CDR2 YFSETQ. CDR3 coding DNA: TGCGCCAGCAGCAGGACAGGACGGGCTGAAGCTTTCTTT. It translates to CASSRTGRAEAFF.

This rearrangement joins TRBV7-2 to TRBJ2-1; TRBD2 agrees at 8 bases. Germline V gives CDR1 SGHTA, CDR2 FQGNSA. Trimming took 8 bases from V and 7 from J; bases not matched to a gene: 13. There are 15 residues in the CDR3. DNA of the CDR3: TGTGCCAGCGGGCTCCCGGCGGGAGGAATGAATGAGCAGTTCTTC. The encoded protein is CASGLPAGGMNEQFF.

This clone appeared a single time. The J gene is TRBJ1-2, the V gene TRBV28; D unresolved. Trimming took off 6 bases at V and 5 bases at J, with 19 bases between the two ends. Per germline, CDR1 MDHEN and CDR2 SYDVKM. The CDR3 length is 15 residues. This chain's CDR3 is CASRLSPGAWYGYTF. CDR3 bases: TGTGCCAGCAGGCTTTCCCCAGGCGCATGGTATGGCTACACCTTC.

This chain uses TRBV6-6 with TRBJ1-2; no reliable D call. The CDR3 covers 13 residues. Trimming removed 8 bases at V and 6 bases at J, with 16 bases between. The germline V gene encodes CDR1 MNHNY and CDR2 SVGAGI (reference sequence). CDR3 amino acids: CASSSGVAHGYTF. The CDR3 DNA reads TGTGCCAGCTCGAGCGGGGTTGCTCATGGCTACACCTTC.

The chain combines TRBV19 with TRBJ1-1; no reliable D call. This CDR3 spans 13 amino acids. The germline CDR1 and CDR2 sequences are LNHDA and SQIVND (reference sequence). V shed 2 bases and J shed 6 bases, with 10 bases lying between them. The CDR3 here is CASSITGGAEAFF. The CDR3 DNA reads as TGTGCCAGTAGTATAACGGGCGGGGCTGAAGCTTTCTTT.

The chain couples TRBV5-1 to TRBJ2-2; TRBD1 might be the D (5 bases). The CDR3 is 15 residues long. Between the trimmed V and J ends, which lost 0 bases and 4 bases, there was a span of 10 bases. From germline, CDR1 is SGHRS and CDR2 YFSETQ. The CDR3 protein is CASSLAGHGTGELFF. CDR3 bases: TGCGCCAGCAGCTTGGCAGGGCACGGCACCGGGGAGCTGTTTTTT.

The V call is TRBV11-2, the J call TRBJ2-1, with D maybe TRBD2 (7 bases). The CDR3 is made up of 15 amino acids. The V gene's germline CDR1 is SGHAT and CDR2 FQNNGV. Trimming took off 6 bases at V and 6 bases at J, with 18 bases between the two ends. The CDR3 protein is CASSSSLAGANEQFF. The CDR3 nucleotides are TGTGCCAGCAGTTCGTCTCTCGCGGGGGCCAATGAGCAGTTCTTC.

The chain uses TRBV9 and TRBJ2-7, with TRBD1 matching 9 bases. This CDR3 spans 13 amino acids. V lost 4 bases, J lost 5 bases, and 4 bases stayed unmatched. Germline CDR1 and CDR2: SGDLS and YYNGEE. The CDR3 DNA reads as TGTGCCAGCAGCTTCCGGGACAGGGACGAGCAGTACTTC. Protein product: CASSFRDRDEQYF.

The V call is TRBV9, the J call TRBJ1-4; D might be TRBD1 (6 bases). The length of the CDR3 is 16 residues. Germline V lookup: CDR1 SGDLS, CDR2 YYNGEE. The ends were cut back, 4 bases at V and 5 bases at J, with 18 bases in the middle. CDR3 amino acids: CASSSYFGQPNEKLFF. The CDR3, as DNA: TGTGCCAGCAGCTCCTACTTCGGACAGCCCAATGAAAAACTGTTTTTT.

This chain joins TRBV7-2 and TRBJ1-1; no clear D gene. The V end lost 3 bases, the J end lost 1 base, and 9 bases lay between the germline ends. The CDR3 consists of 14 residues. Germline assignment: CDR1 SGHTA and CDR2 FQGNSA. This CDR3 reads CASSLGRKNTEAFF. Written as DNA, the CDR3 is TGTGCCAGCAGCTTGGGGAGGAAGAACACTGAAGCTTTCTTT.

This chain's CDR3 is CASSTSETEAFF. DNA for the CDR3: TGTGCCAGTAGTACCAGCGAAACTGAAGCTTTCTTT. V gene TRBV19 combines with J gene TRBJ1-1; D is unclear. The V and J ends lost 4 bases and 5 bases respectively, with 8 bases between them. The germline V gene has CDR1 LNHDA and CDR2 SQIVND (reference sequence). The CDR3 has 12 amino acids.

This clone has just a few counts. The rearrangement links TRBV9 to TRBJ2-2, with 11 bases fitting TRBD2. Germline V gene data show CDR1 as SGDLS and CDR2 as YYNGEE. After removal of 2 bases from V and 4 bases from J, the junction contained 4 bases not matched to a gene. This CDR3 has 16 residues. The CDR3 is CASSVGTSGATGELFF. CDR3 nucleotide sequence: TGTGCCAGCAGCGTCGGGACTAGCGGTGCCACCGGGGAGCTGTTTTTT.

J is TRBJ2-7 and V is TRBV4-1, with no clear D. CDR3 size: 16 residues. Per the germline V gene, CDR1 is MGHRA and CDR2 is YSYEKL. V was shortened by 0 bases and J by 4 bases, with 16 bases between the two germline ends. DNA for the CDR3: TGCGCCAGCAGCCAAGATGTACATGCCGGAGATTACGAGCAGTACTTC. Translating it yields CASSQDVHAGDYEQYF.

This chain connects TRBV27 to TRBJ2-1; D remains ambiguous. Germline V lookup: CDR1 MNHEY, CDR2 SMNVEV (reference sequence). V gave up 6 bases and J gave up 4 bases, with 10 bases separating them. This CDR3 is 13 amino acids long. CDR3 bases: TGTGCCAGCAGCTCCTTCTCTTACAATGAGCAGTTCTTC. It is translated as CASSSFSYNEQFF.

This clone was observed once. The chain employs TRBV30 and TRBJ1-4; 8 bases map to TRBD1. With 5 bases clipped from V and 4 bases from J, the junction kept 18 bases outside the gene matches. The length of the CDR3 is 18 residues. The germline V gene encodes CDR1 GTSNPN and CDR2 SVGIG (reference sequence). The CDR3 loop is CAWLVLGQGARGNEKLFF. DNA of the CDR3: TGTGCCTGGCTAGTATTAGGGCAGGGGGCGCGCGGTAATGAAAAACTGTTTTTT.

The chain joins TRBV6-1 to TRBJ1-5; possibly TRBD1 for D (5 bases). Trimming shortened V by 8 bases and J by 7 bases, and 24 bases separated the two germline ends. There are 16 residues in the CDR3. In germline, CDR1 is MNHNS, CDR2 SASEGT. CDR3 residues: CASRVTPVGGEQPQHF. The CDR3 nucleotides read TGTGCCAGCCGTGTTACGCCCGTCGGGGGGGAACAGCCCCAGCATTTT.

The chain couples TRBV9 to TRBJ2-7; perhaps TRBD2 as D (5 bases). Germline V gives CDR1 SGDLS, CDR2 YYNGEE. V was trimmed by 1 base and J by 7 bases, leaving 21 bases between them. The CDR3 totals 16 residues. This CDR3 reads CASSVPGETIAEEQYF. In DNA, the CDR3 is TGTGCCAGCAGCGTACCCGGAGAGACTATCGCTGAGGAGCAGTACTTC.

To note about this clone: One junction end does not reproduce the germline sequence, and a read error may be involved. The rearrangement links TRBV5-1 to TRBJ2-7; D is unresolved. The CDR3 has 9 amino acids. CDR1 is SGHRS and CDR2 is YFSETQ in the germline V gene. CDR3 in amino acids: CASSLVCHF. DNA for the CDR3: TGCGCCAGCAGCTTGGTATGTCACTTC.

The chain has TRBV6-1 and TRBJ2-2; TRBD2 matches 9 bases. J lost 3 bases, V lost 1 base, and 0 bases had no gene match. CDR3 length: 15 residues. Per germline, CDR1 MNHNS and CDR2 SASEGT. The CDR3 spells CASSEGGRDTGELFF. CDR3 DNA sequence: TGTGCCAGCAGTGAAGGCGGGAGGGACACCGGGGAGCTGTTTTTT.

The chain employs TRBV9 and TRBJ2-1, with 11 bases fitting TRBD2. V lost 3 bases and J lost 8; bases outside the gene matches: 7. Germline loops: CDR1 SGDLS, CDR2 YYNGEE. The CDR3 runs to 15 residues. The CDR3 DNA reads TGTGCCAGCAGCGAAATAGCGGGAGGGTGGGATGAGCAGTTCTTC. This gives the protein CASSEIAGGWDEQFF.

The genes are TRBV27 and TRBJ2-7, with D possibly matching TRBD2 (5 bases). The germline gives CDR1 MNHEY, CDR2 SMNVEV (reference sequence). Trimming removed 6 bases from V and 0 bases from J, with 9 bases in between. The CDR3 covers 13 residues. CDR3 in DNA: TGTGCCAGCAGGGGTAGCGTCTCCTACGAGCAGTACTTC. Translating gives CASRGSVSYEQYF.

The chain couples TRBV7-8 to TRBJ2-6; 8 nucleotides line up with TRBD1. The CDR3 contains 19 residues. The trim removed 5 bases at V and 0 bases at J, leaving 12 bases unmatched. Germline V gene data show CDR1 as SGHVS and CDR2 as FQNEAQ. The CDR3 loop is CASSPTRTGLGSGANVLTF. CDR3 bases: TGTGCCAGCAGCCCAACCAGGACAGGGCTTGGCTCTGGGGCCAACGTCCTGACTTTC.